What follows describes a single T cell receptor (beta chain). The germline V gene has CDR1 LNHDA and CDR2 SQIVND (reference sequence). The CDR3 covers 15 residues. After removal of 2 bases from V and 0 bases from J, the junction contained 1 base not matched to a gene. Original analysis: Counts of nucleated cells, estimated from reference gene primer amplification, were obtained. The assay was immunoSEQ multiplex PCR, and TCRdb's table has in-frame clones only and misses some. V and J calls and clone size come straight from that table; D and trimming were deduced from the DNA. This table has 29,000 or so clones, about 91% appearing once. The record originates from a study of blood T cell repertoires in COVID-19. In the study overall: The United States, Italy and Spain supplied acute and convalescent COVID-19 samples. Nucleic acid was either cDNA or gDNA, and it came from T cells, B-cell-depleted T cells, or PBMCs.

The sample consisted of peripheral blood. The sequence was obtained from a man aged 45-65 years with active COVID-19. The J gene is TRBJ2-7, the V gene TRBV19, with 10 bases matching TRBD2. CDR3 DNA: TGTGCCAGTAGTATATCTAGCGGGAGCTCCTACGAGCAGTACTTC. Translating it yields CASSISSGSSYEQYF.